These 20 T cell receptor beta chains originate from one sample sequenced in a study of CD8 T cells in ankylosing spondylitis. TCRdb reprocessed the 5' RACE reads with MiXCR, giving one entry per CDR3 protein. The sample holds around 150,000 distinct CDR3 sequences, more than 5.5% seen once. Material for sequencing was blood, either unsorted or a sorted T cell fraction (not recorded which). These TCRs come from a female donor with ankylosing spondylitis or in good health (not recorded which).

The CDR3 loop is CSASQGTPNTEAFF. Written as DNA, the CDR3 is TGCAGTGCTAGTCAGGGGACACCGAACACTGAAGCTTTCTTT. This chain joins TRBV20-1 and TRBJ1-1; weak D call: TRBD1 (6 bases). The CDR3 length is 14 residues. Germline CDR1 and CDR2: DFQATT and SNEGSKA (reference sequence). The V gene lost 3 bases and the J gene lost 1 base, with 12 bases spanning the gap.

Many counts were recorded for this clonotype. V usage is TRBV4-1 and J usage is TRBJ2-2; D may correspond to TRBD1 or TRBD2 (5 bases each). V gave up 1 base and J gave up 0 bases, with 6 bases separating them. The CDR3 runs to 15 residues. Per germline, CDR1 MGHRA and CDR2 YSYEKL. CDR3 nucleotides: TGCGCCAGCAGCCAAGGAGGGGCGAACACCGGGGAGCTGTTTTTT. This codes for CASSQGGANTGELFF.

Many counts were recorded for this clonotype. CDR3 protein: CASSDTTGGGSEKLFF. DNA for the CDR3: TGTGCCAGCAGTGACACGACAGGGGGCGGAAGTGAAAAACTGTTTTTT. The chain combines TRBV6-1 with TRBJ1-4; 10 nucleotides align to TRBD1. With 3 bases clipped from V and 7 bases from J, the junction kept 8 bases outside the gene matches. The V gene's germline CDR1 is MNHNS and CDR2 SASEGT. CDR3 size: 16 residues.

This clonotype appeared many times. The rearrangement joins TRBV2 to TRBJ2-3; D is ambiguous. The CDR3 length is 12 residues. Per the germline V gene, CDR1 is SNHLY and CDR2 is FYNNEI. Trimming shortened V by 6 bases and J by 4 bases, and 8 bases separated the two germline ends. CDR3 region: CASRARPDTQYF. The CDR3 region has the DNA TGTGCCAGCAGGGCTAGGCCAGATACGCAGTATTTT.

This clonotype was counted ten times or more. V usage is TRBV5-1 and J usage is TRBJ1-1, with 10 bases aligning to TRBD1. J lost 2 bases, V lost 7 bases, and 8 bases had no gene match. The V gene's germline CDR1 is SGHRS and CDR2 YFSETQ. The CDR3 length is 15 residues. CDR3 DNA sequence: TGCGCCAGCGGTAAGACAGGGGGCCTCAACACTGAAGCTTTCTTT. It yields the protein CASGKTGGLNTEAFF.

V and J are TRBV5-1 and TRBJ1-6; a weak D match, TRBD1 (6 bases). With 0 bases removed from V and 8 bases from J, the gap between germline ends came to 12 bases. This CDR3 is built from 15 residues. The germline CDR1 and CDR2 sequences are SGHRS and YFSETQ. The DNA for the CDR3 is TGCGCCAGCAGCTTGGCCGGGGGCAGCTATTCACCCCTCCACTTT. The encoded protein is CASSLAGGSYSPLHF.

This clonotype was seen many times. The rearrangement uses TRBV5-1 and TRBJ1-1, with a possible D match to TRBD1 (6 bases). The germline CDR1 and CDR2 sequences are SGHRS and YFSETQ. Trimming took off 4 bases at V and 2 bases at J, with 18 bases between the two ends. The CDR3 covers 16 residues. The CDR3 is CASSQTWTELNTEAFF. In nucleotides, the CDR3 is TGCGCCAGCAGCCAAACGTGGACAGAGCTTAACACTGAAGCTTTCTTT.

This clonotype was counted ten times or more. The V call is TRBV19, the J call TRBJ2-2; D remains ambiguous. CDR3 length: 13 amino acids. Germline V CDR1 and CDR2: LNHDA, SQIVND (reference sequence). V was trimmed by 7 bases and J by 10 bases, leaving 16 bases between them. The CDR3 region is CASTDRVGLELFF. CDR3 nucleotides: TGTGCCAGTACCGACCGGGTGGGGTTGGAGCTGTTTTTT.

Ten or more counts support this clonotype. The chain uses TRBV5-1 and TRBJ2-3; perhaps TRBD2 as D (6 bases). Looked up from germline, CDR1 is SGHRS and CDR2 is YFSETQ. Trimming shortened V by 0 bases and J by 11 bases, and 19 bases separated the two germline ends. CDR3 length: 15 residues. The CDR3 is CASSLDGDSQIGQYF. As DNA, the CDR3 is TGCGCCAGCAGCTTGGACGGGGACTCTCAGATAGGGCAGTATTTT.

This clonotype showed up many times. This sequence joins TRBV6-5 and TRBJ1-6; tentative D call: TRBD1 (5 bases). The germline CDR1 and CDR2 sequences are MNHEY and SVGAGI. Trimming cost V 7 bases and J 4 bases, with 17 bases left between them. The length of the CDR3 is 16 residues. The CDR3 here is CASITRGGEYNSPLHF. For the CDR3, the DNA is TGTGCCAGCATTACACGCGGGGGGGAATATAATTCACCCCTCCACTTT.

CDR3 DNA: TGTGCCAGCAGTCACCGGGGGGGGCCAGATACGCAGTATTTT. It encodes CASSHRGGPDTQYF. V is TRBV28 and J is TRBJ2-3; 8 positions agree with TRBD2. This CDR3 is 14 amino acids long. Germline CDR1 reads MDHEN; CDR2 reads SYDVKM. V gave up 5 bases and J gave up 4 bases; unmatched junction bases: 5.

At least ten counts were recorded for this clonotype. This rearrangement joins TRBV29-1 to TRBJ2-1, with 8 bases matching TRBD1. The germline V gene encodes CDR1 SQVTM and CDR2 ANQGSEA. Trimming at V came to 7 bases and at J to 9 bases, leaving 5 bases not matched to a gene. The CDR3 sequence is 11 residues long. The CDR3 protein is CSAGQGGEQFF. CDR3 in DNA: TGCAGCGCTGGACAGGGAGGTGAGCAGTTCTTC.

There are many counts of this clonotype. For the CDR3, the DNA is TGTGCCAGCAGCTTACTTGCCAGGGGGGGGGTGGGGACTGAAGCTTTCTTT. Translation: CASSLLARGGVGTEAFF. The chain is built from TRBV7-2 and TRBJ1-1; the match to TRBD1 covers 7 bases. Germline CDR1 reads SGHTA; CDR2 reads FQGNSA. This CDR3 contains 17 residues. The J segment lost 5 bases and the V segment lost 2 bases, leaving 14 bases of the junction unmatched. The full variable domain, its missing parts supplied by reference TRBV7-2 and TRBJ1-1, is GAGVSQSPSNKVTEKGKDVELRCDPISGHTALYWYRQSLGQGLEFLIYFQGNSAPDKSGLPSDRFSAERTGGSVSTLTIQRTQQEDSAVYLCASSLLARGGVGTEAFFGQGTRLTVV.

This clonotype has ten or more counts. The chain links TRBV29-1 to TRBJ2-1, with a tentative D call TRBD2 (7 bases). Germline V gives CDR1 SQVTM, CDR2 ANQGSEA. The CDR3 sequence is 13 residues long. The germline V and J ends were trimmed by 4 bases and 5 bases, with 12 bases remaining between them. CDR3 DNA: TGCAGCGTTGGGGGGGGGGCCCACAATGAGCAGTTCTTC. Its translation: CSVGGGAHNEQFF.

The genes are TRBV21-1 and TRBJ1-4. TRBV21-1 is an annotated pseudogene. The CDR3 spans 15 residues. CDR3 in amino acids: CACSLKRVANEKLFF. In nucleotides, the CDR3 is TGTGCCTGCAGTTTAAAGAGGGTCGCTAATGAAAAACTGTTTTTT.

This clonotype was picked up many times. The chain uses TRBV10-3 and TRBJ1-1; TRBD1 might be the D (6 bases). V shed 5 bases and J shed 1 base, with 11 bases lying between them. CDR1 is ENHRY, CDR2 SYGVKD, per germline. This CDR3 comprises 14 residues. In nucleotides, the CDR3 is TGTGCCATCAGTCAGACAGGAAAGAACACTGAAGCTTTCTTT. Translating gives CAISQTGKNTEAFF.

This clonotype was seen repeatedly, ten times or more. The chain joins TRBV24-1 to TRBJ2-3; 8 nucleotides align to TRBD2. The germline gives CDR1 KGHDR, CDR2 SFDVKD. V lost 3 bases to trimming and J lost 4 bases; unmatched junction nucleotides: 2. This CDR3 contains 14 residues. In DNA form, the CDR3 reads TGTGCCACCAGTGATCAGCGGGGGTCAGATACGCAGTATTTT. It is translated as CATSDQRGSDTQYF.

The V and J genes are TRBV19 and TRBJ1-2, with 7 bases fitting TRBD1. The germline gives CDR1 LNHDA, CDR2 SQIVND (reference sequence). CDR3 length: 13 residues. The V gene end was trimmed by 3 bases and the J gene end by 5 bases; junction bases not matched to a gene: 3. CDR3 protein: CASSIPTGYGYTF. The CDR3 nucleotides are TGTGCCAGTAGTATCCCGACAGGGTATGGCTACACCTTC.

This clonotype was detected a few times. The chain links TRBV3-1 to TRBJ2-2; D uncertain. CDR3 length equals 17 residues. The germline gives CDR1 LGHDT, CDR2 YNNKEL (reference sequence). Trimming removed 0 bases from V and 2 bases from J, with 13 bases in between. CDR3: CASSQEQTHTNTGELFF. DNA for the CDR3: TGTGCCAGCAGCCAAGAACAGACCCATACCAACACCGGGGAGCTGTTTTTT.

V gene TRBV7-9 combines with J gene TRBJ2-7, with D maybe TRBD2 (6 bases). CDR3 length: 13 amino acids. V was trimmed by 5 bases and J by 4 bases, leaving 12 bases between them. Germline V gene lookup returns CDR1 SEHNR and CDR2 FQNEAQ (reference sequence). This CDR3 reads CASSPTSSYEQYF. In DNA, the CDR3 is TGTGCCAGCAGCCCGACTAGTTCTTACGAGCAGTACTTC. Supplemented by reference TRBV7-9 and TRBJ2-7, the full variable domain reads DTGVSQNPRHKITKRGQNVTFRCDPISEHNRLYWYRQTLGQGPEFLTYFQNEAQLEKSRLLSDRFSAERPKGSFSTLEIQRTEQGDSAMYLCASSPTSSYEQYFGPGTRLTVT.